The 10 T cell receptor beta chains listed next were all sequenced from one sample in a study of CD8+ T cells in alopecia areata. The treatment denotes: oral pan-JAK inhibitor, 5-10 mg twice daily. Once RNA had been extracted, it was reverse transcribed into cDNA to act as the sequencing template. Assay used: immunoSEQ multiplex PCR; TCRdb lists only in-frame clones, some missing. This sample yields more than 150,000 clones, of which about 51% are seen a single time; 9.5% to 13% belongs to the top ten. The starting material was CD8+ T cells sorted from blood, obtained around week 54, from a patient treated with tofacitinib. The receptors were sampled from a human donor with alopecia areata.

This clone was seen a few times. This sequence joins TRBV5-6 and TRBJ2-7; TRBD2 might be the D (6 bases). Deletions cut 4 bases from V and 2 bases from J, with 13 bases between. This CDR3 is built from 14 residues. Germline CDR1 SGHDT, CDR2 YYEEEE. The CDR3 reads CASSTGLLTYEQYF. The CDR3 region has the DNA TGTGCCAGCAGCACGGGACTCCTTACCTACGAGCAGTACTTC.

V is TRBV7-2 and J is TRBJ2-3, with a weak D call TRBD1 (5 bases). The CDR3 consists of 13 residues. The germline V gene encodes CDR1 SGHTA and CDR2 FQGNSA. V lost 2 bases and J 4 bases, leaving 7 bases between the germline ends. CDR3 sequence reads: CASSLWGADTQYF. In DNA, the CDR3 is TGTGCCAGCAGCTTATGGGGCGCAGATACGCAGTATTTT.

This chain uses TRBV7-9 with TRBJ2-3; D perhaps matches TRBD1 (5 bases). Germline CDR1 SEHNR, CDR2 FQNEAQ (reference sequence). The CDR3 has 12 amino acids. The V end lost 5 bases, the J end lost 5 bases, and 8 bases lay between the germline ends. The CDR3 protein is CASSLTVDTQYF. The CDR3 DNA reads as TGTGCCAGCAGCCTGACAGTAGATACGCAGTATTTT.

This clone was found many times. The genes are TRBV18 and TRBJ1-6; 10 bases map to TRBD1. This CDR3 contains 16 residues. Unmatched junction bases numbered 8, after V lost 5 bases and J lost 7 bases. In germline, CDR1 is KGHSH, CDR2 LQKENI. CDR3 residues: CASSMTGGASNSPLHF. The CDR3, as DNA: TGTGCCAGCTCAATGACAGGGGGCGCGTCCAATTCACCCCTCCACTTT.

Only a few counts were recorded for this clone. In nucleotides, the CDR3 is TGTGCCAGCAGTGACCATAGTCGCAATGAGCAGTTCTTC. Translating it yields CASSDHSRNEQFF. J is TRBJ2-1 and V is TRBV9; D unresolved. Germline V gene data show CDR1 as SGDLS and CDR2 as YYNGEE. This CDR3 contains 13 residues. V was pared by 5 bases and J by 6 bases, with 12 bases between.

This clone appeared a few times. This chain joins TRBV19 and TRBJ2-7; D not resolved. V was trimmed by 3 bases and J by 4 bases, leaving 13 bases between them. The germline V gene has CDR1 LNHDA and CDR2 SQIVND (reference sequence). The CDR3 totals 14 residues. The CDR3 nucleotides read TGTGCCAGTAGTATCGTGGCAGAAAAGTACGAGCAGTACTTC. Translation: CASSIVAEKYEQYF. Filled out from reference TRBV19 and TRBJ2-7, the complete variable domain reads DGGITQSPKYLFRKEGQNVTLSCEQNLNHDAMYWYRQDPGQGLRLIYYSQIVNDFQKGDIAEGYSVSREKKESFPLTVTSAQKNPTAFYLCASSIVAEKYEQYFGPGTRLTVT.

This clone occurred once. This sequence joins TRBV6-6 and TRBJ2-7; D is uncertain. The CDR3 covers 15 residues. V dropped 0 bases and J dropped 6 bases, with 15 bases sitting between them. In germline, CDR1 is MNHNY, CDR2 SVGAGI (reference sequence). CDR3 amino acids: CASSYSKQSLVEQYF. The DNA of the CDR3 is TGTGCCAGCAGTTACTCGAAACAGAGCCTGGTCGAGCAGTACTTC.

Here the CDR3 DNA reads TGCGCCAGCAGCCAAGAAAGGACTGGGGATGAGCAGTTCTTC. It specifies CASSQERTGDEQFF. J is TRBJ2-1 and V is TRBV4-1; possible D gene TRBD2, 5 bases. Germline assignment: CDR1 MGHRA and CDR2 YSYEKL. The ends were cut back, 0 bases at V and 8 bases at J, with 11 bases in the middle. The CDR3 sequence is 14 residues long.

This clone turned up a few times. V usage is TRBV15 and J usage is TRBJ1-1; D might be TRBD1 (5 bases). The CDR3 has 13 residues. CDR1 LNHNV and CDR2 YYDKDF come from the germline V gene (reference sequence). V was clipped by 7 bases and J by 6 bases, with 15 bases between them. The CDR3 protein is CATTPVGGAEAFF. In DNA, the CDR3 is TGTGCCACCACCCCTGTGGGGGGGGCTGAAGCTTTCTTT.

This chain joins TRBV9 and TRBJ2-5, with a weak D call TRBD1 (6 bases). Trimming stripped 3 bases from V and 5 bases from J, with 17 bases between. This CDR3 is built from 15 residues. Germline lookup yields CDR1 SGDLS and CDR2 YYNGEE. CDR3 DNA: TGTGCCAGCAGCGAGGGGTGGGACATTGGGGAGACCCAGTACTTC. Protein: CASSEGWDIGETQYF.